The clone carrying this TCR beta chain was counted a single time. This record comes from a study of blood T cell repertoires in COVID-19. The germline V gene has CDR1 MNHEY and CDR2 SMNVEV (reference sequence). V was clipped by 2 bases and J by 4 bases, with 8 bases between them. The CDR3 totals 14 residues. The protocol was immunoSEQ multiplex PCR, while the TCRdb copy is restricted to in-frame clones and leaves out a portion. This table has fewer than 40,000 clones, about 91% appearing once. This TCR was recovered from a human donor in a cohort sampled during active COVID-19. V usage is TRBV27 and J usage is TRBJ1-4; no reliable D call. Source material: peripheral blood. CDR3 sequence (DNA): TGTGCCAGCAGTTTAGAGGCGCATAATGAAAAACTGTTTTTT. The encoded protein is CASSLEAHNEKLFF.